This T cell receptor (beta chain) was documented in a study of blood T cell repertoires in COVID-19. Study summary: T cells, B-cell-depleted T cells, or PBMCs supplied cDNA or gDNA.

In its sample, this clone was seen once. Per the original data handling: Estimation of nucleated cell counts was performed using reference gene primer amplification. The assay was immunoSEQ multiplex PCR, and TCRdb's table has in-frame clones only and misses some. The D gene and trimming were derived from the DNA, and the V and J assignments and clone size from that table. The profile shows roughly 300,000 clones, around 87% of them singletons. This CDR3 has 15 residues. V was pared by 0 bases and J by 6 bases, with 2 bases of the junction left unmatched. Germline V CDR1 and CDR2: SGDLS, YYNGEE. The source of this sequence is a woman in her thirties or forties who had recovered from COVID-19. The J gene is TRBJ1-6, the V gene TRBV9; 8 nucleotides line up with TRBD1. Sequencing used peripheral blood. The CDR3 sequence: CASSVGDRGNSPLHF. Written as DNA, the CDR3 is TGTGCCAGCAGCGTAGGCGACAGGGGTAATTCACCCCTCCACTTT.